The 26 T cell receptor beta chains listed next were all sequenced from one sample in a study of T cells in Graves' hyperthyroidism and ophthalmopathy. There were TCR beta CDR3 regions amplified from RNA transcripts. First-round RT-PCR with HTBI primers amplified the TCR CDR3 region. TCRdb re-called the multiplex PCR reads with MiXCR, one entry per CDR3 protein. In the table there are some 300,000 distinct CDR3 sequences, roughly 18% of which are singletons. The sample taken for sequencing was blood. These receptor sequences come from a man aged 50 to 60 with Graves' ophthalmopathy.

The chain joins TRBV12-3 or TRBV12-4 to TRBJ2-2, with a weak D call TRBD1 (6 bases). V was pared by 6 bases and J by 3 bases, with 11 bases between. The CDR3 is made up of 14 amino acids. The CDR3 nucleotides read TGTGCCAGCAGGTCGGGACATTACACCGGGGAGCTGTTTTTT. Translating it yields CASRSGHYTGELFF.

CDR3 DNA: TGTGCCAGCTCACCCATAGCGAGCCGGACAGACAATGAAAAACTGTTTTTT. The encoded protein is CASSPIASRTDNEKLFF. The V call is TRBV18, the J call TRBJ1-4; D may be TRBD1 (6 bases). The germline gives CDR1 KGHSH, CDR2 LQKENI. Trimming took 3 bases from V and 5 from J, leaving 19 bases between them. The CDR3 has 17 residues.

In this sample, this clonotype turned up many times. This sequence joins TRBV7-8 and TRBJ2-3, with D uncertain. This CDR3 contains 13 residues. Germline V gives CDR1 SGHVS, CDR2 FQNEAQ. V was clipped by 5 bases and J by 0 bases, with 6 bases between them. The CDR3 DNA sequence: TGTGCCAGCAGCAGGCTAAGCACAGATACGCAGTATTTT. As protein: CASSRLSTDTQYF.

This clonotype has ten or more counts. The chain joins TRBV6-1 to TRBJ2-5, with TRBD2 matching over 14 bases. The CDR3 covers 17 residues. V was pared by 6 bases and J by 7 bases, with 13 bases of the junction left unmatched. Germline CDR1 MNHNS, CDR2 SASEGT. The CDR3 coding sequence is TGTGCCAGCAGCGAAAAATCCGGGACTAGCGGGAGAGGGACCCAGTACTTC. It is translated as CASSEKSGTSGRGTQYF.

This clonotype was counted a few times. V gene TRBV9 combines with J gene TRBJ2-5, with TRBD1 as a possible D gene (5 bases). The V and J ends lost 0 bases and 5 bases respectively, with 11 bases between them. Germline V lookup: CDR1 SGDLS, CDR2 YYNGEE. The CDR3 has 14 amino acids. The CDR3 sequence is CASSVGQGYETQYF. The CDR3 nucleotides read TGTGCCAGCAGCGTAGGGCAGGGCTACGAGACCCAGTACTTC.

This clonotype was seen ten or more times. J is TRBJ2-7 and V is TRBV28; 10 nucleotides align to TRBD2. Germline CDR1 reads MDHEN; CDR2 reads SYDVKM. Trimming removed 3 bases from V and 3 bases from J; junction bases left unmatched: 11. The CDR3 totals 17 residues. The CDR3 region is CASSFSRLAGLLYEQYF. CDR3 sequence (DNA): TGTGCCAGCAGTTTCTCTAGACTAGCGGGTCTCCTCTACGAGCAGTACTTC.

The J gene is TRBJ1-1, the V gene TRBV10-3; no definite D call. CDR3 size: 13 residues. Trimming cost V 10 bases and J 1 base, with 13 bases left between them. The germline V gene encodes CDR1 ENHRY and CDR2 SYGVKD. The CDR3 loop reads CANSRNPNTEAFF. CDR3 DNA sequence: TGTGCCAACTCACGGAACCCGAACACTGAAGCTTTCTTT.

The table lists this clonotype with many counts. The chain employs TRBV7-9 and TRBJ2-1; 11 bases are a match to TRBD2. In germline, CDR1 is SEHNR, CDR2 FQNEAQ (reference sequence). The CDR3 covers 16 residues. After removal of 4 bases from V and 5 bases from J, the junction contained 7 bases not matched to a gene. The DNA for the CDR3 is TGTGCCAGCAGCTGGGTACTAGCGGGAGAACACAATGAGCAGTTCTTC. This translates into CASSWVLAGEHNEQFF.

This clonotype occurred many times. The CDR3 DNA is TGTGCCAGCAGTCACGGACAAACCTACGAGCAGTACTTC. It is translated as CASSHGQTYEQYF. The chain joins TRBV6-1 to TRBJ2-7; TRBD1 is a possible D gene (5 bases). CDR3 size: 13 residues. From germline, CDR1 is MNHNS and CDR2 SASEGT. The ends were cut back, 5 bases at V and 2 bases at J, with 10 bases in the middle.

The chain couples TRBV5-1 to TRBJ2-7, with TRBD2 matching 9 bases. V trimming: 0 bases; J trimming: 0 bases; junction bases outside the gene matches: 10. Germline V gives CDR1 SGHRS, CDR2 YFSETQ. This CDR3 spans 18 amino acids. DNA of the CDR3: TGCGCCAGCAGCTTGGAACCAGCGGGAGGATCTAGCTCCTACGAGCAGTACTTC. Its protein product is CASSLEPAGGSSSYEQYF.

This clonotype was picked up a small number of times. The chain combines TRBV6-1 with TRBJ2-1; TRBD2 agrees at 8 bases. V trimming: 5 bases; J trimming: 6 bases; junction bases outside the gene matches: 6. This CDR3 region has 14 residues. Germline loops: CDR1 MNHNS, CDR2 SASEGT. CDR3 sequence: CASSLAGTPNEQFF. The CDR3, as DNA: TGTGCCAGCAGTTTAGCGGGGACACCCAATGAGCAGTTCTTC.

This clonotype was found many times. The V call is TRBV3-1, the J call TRBJ1-6; 7 bases are a match to TRBD1. V lost 6 bases and J lost 6; bases outside the gene matches: 5. Germline CDR1 is LGHDT and CDR2 is YNNKEL (reference sequence). This CDR3 comprises 14 residues. CDR3 residues: CASSHTGVNSPLHF. CDR3 in DNA: TGTGCCAGCAGTCATACAGGGGTTAATTCACCCCTCCACTTT.

This clonotype occurred a few times. The chain combines TRBV20-1 with TRBJ1-5, with no clear D. Germline CDR1 reads DFQATT; CDR2 reads SNEGSKA (reference sequence). The ends were cut back, 0 bases at V and 1 base at J, with 4 bases in the middle. This CDR3 region has 13 residues. The DNA for the CDR3 is TGCAGTGCTAGAGATGGCAGCAATCAGCCCCAGCATTTT. Amino acid sequence: CSARDGSNQPQHF.

This clonotype occurred many times. The chain joins TRBV20-1 to TRBJ2-1; 8 bases agree with TRBD2. Per the germline V gene, CDR1 is DFQATT and CDR2 is SNEGSKA (reference sequence). V gave up 6 bases and J gave up 5 bases; unmatched junction bases: 9. This CDR3 region has 14 residues. CDR3 in DNA: TGCAGTGCCCATCCGGGAGGGTGGAACAATGAGCAGTTCTTC. It translates to CSAHPGGWNNEQFF.

Ten or more counts support this clonotype. J is TRBJ2-7 and V is TRBV12-3 or TRBV12-4, with TRBD1 identical over 7 bases. J lost 0 bases, V lost 5 bases, and 4 bases had no gene match. This CDR3 is 14 amino acids long. CDR3 sequence reads: CASSLYRGSYEQYF. The CDR3, as DNA: TGTGCCAGCAGTCTCTACAGGGGCTCCTACGAGCAGTACTTC.

In its sample, this clonotype was seen many times. The V call is TRBV5-1, the J call TRBJ1-4; D ambiguous. The CDR3 is 11 residues long. Trimming shortened V by 5 bases and J by 5 bases, and 4 bases separated the two germline ends. Germline V gene sequence: CDR1 SGHRS, CDR2 YFSETQ. For the CDR3, the DNA is TGCGCCAGCAGACTGAATGAAAAACTGTTTTTT. Translation gives CASRLNEKLFF.

This clonotype occurred many times. The chain combines TRBV7-9 with TRBJ2-1; D gene ambiguous. V dropped 9 bases and J dropped 7 bases, with 13 bases sitting between them. Germline lookup yields CDR1 SEHNR and CDR2 FQNEAQ (reference sequence). This CDR3 is built from 12 residues. CDR3 in amino acids: CASELGVNEQFF. The DNA of the CDR3 is TGTGCCAGTGAGTTGGGTGTGAATGAGCAGTTCTTC.

The CDR3 DNA sequence: TGTGCCACCAGTGACCAGGACAGGGGGGAGACCCAGTACTTC. It encodes CATSDQDRGETQYF. The J gene is TRBJ2-5, the V gene TRBV24-1, with 10 positions matching TRBD1. From germline, CDR1 is KGHDR and CDR2 SFDVKD. CDR3 size: 14 residues. Trimming cost V 4 bases and J 5 bases; bases outside gene matches: 3.

The genes are TRBV12-3 or TRBV12-4 and TRBJ2-7, with D possibly being TRBD1 (5 bases). Between the trimmed V and J ends, which lost 6 bases and 2 bases, there was a span of 20 bases. The CDR3 has 16 residues. The CDR3 loop is CASSRAAGIDTYEQYF. The CDR3 DNA sequence: TGTGCCAGCAGCCGGGCCGCAGGGATAGATACCTACGAGCAGTACTTC.

This clonotype was counted ten times or more. The chain carries TRBV11-2 and TRBJ2-7, with D possibly matching TRBD1 (6 bases). This CDR3 is built from 14 residues. Trimming shortened V by 3 bases and J by 0 bases, and 9 bases separated the two germline ends. The germline gives CDR1 SGHAT, CDR2 FQNNGV. The CDR3 bases are TGTGCCAGCAGCTTCACAGGGAACTCCTACGAGCAGTACTTC. It codes for CASSFTGNSYEQYF.

This clonotype was observed many times. CDR3 residues: CASSSLAGAYNEQFF. CDR3 in DNA: TGTGCCAGCAGCTCGCTAGCGGGAGCCTACAATGAGCAGTTCTTC. The gene calls are TRBV7-2 and TRBJ2-1; 10 positions match TRBD2. The ends lost 4 bases at V and 2 bases at J; junction bases unmatched: 2. The CDR3 has 15 amino acids. CDR1 is SGHTA and CDR2 is FQGNSA in the germline V gene.

The table lists this clonotype with a count of one. The chain uses TRBV4-1 and TRBJ2-3; TRBD2 matches 14 bases. The CDR3 is made up of 20 amino acids. The germline V gene encodes CDR1 MGHRA and CDR2 YSYEKL. V was clipped by 4 bases and J by 8 bases; unmatched bases: 20. CDR3 coding DNA: TGCGCCAGCAGCCCGACTAGCGGGAGGGCCGGTGTAGGGGGCCGGGTTACGCAGTATTTT. Translated, it gives CASSPTSGRAGVGGRVTQYF.

This clonotype was seen more than once but under ten times. The rearrangement joins TRBV5-8 to TRBJ2-1; 9 bases are shared with TRBD2. J lost 8 bases, V lost 6 bases, and 15 bases had no gene match. Germline V lookup: CDR1 SGHTS, CDR2 YDEGEE. The length of the CDR3 is 16 residues. DNA of the CDR3: TGTGCCAGCAAGGAGAGGTGGATAGCGGGAGTCCATGAGCAGTTCTTC. This sequence encodes CASKERWIAGVHEQFF.

This chain joins TRBV28 and TRBJ2-6; the D is unclear. The CDR3 consists of 15 residues. Trimming left V 2 bases short and J 0 bases short, with 5 bases between. Germline CDR1 reads MDHEN; CDR2 reads SYDVKM. CDR3 sequence: CASSLRGSGANVLTF. The CDR3 DNA sequence: TGTGCCAGCAGTTTAAGAGGCTCTGGGGCCAACGTCCTGACTTTC.

This clonotype has just a few counts. The gene calls are TRBV6-1 and TRBJ1-6, with D perhaps matching TRBD1 (5 bases). Trimming cost V 2 bases and J 6 bases, with 11 bases left between them. The length of the CDR3 is 15 residues. The germline V gene has CDR1 MNHNS and CDR2 SASEGT. The CDR3 loop is CASSERRGGNSPLHF. The CDR3, as DNA: TGTGCCAGCAGTGAACGTCGGGGGGGTAATTCACCCCTCCACTTT.

This clonotype was found a few times. This chain joins TRBV5-1 and TRBJ2-1, with 9 positions matching TRBD2. The trim removed 5 bases at V and 9 bases at J, leaving 9 bases unmatched. The length of the CDR3 is 14 residues. The V gene's germline CDR1 is SGHRS and CDR2 YFSETQ. CDR3 coding DNA: TGCGCCAGCAGGGCCACCGGGCGGGAGGGTGAGCAGTTCTTC. Translation gives CASRATGREGEQFF.